The sample holds a few counts of the clone carrying this T cell receptor beta chain. This sample was included in a study of blood T cell repertoires in COVID-19. Profiled with immunoSEQ multiplex PCR; TCRdb holds only in-frame clones, not every one. The repertoire holds around 230,000 clones, with roughly nine tenths as singletons. CDR3 length equals 13 residues. From germline, CDR1 is SEHNR and CDR2 FQNEAQ (reference sequence). Trimming removed 2 bases from V and 7 bases from J, with 11 bases in between. Participant-given clinical history determined each cohort assignment. The TCR comes from a woman in her twenties or thirties with acute COVID-19. The specimen sequenced was PBMCs or T cells enriched from blood (not recorded which). This sequence joins TRBV7-9 and TRBJ1-1; no definite D call. The CDR3, as DNA: TGTGCCAGCAGCTTAAATTTTAACGGTGAAGCTTTCTTT. Translating it yields CASSLNFNGEAFF.